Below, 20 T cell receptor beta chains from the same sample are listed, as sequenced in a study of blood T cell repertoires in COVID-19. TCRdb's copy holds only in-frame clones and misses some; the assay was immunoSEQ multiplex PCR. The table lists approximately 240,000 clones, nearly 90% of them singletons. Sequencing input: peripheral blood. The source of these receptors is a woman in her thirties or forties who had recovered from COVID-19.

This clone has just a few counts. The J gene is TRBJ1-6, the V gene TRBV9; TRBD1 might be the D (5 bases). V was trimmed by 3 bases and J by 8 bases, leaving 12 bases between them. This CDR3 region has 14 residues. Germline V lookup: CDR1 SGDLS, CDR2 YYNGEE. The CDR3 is CASSARAGHSPLHF. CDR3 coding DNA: TGTGCCAGCAGCGCCCGCGCGGGGCATTCACCCCTCCACTTT.

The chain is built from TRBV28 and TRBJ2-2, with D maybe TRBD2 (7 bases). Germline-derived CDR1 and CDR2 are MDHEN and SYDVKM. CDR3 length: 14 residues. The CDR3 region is CGARGPLNTGELFF. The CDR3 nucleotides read TGTGGGGCGCGGGGGCCTCTTAACACCGGGGAGCTGTTTTTT.

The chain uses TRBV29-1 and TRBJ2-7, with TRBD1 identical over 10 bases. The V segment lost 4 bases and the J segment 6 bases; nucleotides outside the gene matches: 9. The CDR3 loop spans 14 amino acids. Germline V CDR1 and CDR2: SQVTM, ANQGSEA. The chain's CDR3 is CSVGTGTGVAEQYF. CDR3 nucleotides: TGCAGCGTTGGGACCGGGACAGGGGTTGCCGAGCAGTACTTC.

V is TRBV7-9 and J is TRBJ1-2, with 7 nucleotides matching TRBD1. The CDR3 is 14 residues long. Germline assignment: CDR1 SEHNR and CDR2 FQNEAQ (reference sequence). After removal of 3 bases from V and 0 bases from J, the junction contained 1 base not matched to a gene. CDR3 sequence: CASSFTGANYGYTF. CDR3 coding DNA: TGTGCCAGCAGCTTTACAGGGGCTAACTATGGCTACACCTTC. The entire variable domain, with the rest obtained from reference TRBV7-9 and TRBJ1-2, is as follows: DTGVSQNPRHKITKRGQNVTFRCDPISEHNRLYWYRQTLGQGPEFLTYFQNEAQLEKSRLLSDRFSAERPKGSFSTLEIQRTEQGDSAMYLCASSFTGANYGYTFGSGTRLTVV.

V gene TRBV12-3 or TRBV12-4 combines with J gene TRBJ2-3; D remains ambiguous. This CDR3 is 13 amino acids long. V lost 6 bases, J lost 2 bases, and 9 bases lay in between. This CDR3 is CASRTSYTDTQYF. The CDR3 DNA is TGTGCCAGCAGGACTTCTTACACAGATACGCAGTATTTT.

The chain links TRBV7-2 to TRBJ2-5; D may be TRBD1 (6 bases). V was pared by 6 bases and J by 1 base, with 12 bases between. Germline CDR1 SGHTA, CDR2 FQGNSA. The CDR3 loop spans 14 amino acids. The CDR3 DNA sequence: TGTGCCAGCAGAAGACGAGGGGGCCAAGAGACCCAGTACTTC. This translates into CASRRRGGQETQYF.

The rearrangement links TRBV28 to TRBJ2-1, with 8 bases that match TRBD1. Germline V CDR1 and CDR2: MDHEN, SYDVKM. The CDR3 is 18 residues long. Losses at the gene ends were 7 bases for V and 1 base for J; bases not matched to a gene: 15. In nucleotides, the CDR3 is TGTGCCAGCACCCGCCTGGGGCAGGGGGCTCAGTCCTACAATGAGCAGTTCTTC. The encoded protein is CASTRLGQGAQSYNEQFF.

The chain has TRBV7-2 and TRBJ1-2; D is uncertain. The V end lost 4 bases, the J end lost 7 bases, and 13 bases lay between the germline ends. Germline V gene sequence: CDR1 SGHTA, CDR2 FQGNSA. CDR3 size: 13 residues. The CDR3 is CASSSGVLGGYTF. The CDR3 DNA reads TGTGCCAGCAGCTCCGGGGTTCTGGGTGGCTACACCTTC.

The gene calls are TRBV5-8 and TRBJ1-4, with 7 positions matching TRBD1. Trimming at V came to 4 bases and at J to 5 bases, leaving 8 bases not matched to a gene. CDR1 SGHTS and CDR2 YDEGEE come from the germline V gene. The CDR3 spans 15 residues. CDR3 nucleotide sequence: TGTGCCAGCAGCACAACGGGACAGAGGAATGAAAAACTGTTTTTT. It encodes CASSTTGQRNEKLFF.

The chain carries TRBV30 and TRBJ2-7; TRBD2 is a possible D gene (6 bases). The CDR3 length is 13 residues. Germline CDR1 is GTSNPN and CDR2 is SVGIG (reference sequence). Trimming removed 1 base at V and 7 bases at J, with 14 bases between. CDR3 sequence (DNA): TGTGCCTGGAGTGCCACGGGGGAGAGGGAGCAGTACTTC. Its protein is CAWSATGEREQYF.

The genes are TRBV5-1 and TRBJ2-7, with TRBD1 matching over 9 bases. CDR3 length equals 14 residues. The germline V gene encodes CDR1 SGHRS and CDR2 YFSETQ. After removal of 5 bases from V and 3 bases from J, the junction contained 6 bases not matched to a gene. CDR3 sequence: CASRLGQGGYEQYF. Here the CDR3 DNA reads TGCGCCAGCAGACTGGGACAGGGTGGCTACGAGCAGTACTTC.

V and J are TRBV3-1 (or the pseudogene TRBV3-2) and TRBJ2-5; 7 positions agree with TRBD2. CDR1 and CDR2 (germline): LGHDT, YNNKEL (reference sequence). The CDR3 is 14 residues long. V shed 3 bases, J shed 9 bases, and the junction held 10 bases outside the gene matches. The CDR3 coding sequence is TGTGCCAGCAGCCAGGCCGTACTAGCGTGGGCCCAGTACTTC. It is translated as CASSQAVLAWAQYF.

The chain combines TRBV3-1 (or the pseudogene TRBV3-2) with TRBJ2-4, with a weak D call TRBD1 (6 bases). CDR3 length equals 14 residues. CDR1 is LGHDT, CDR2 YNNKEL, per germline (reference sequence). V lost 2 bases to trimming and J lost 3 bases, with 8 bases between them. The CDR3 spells CASSQWTDKNIQYF. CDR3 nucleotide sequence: TGTGCCAGCAGCCAATGGACAGACAAAAACATTCAGTACTTC.

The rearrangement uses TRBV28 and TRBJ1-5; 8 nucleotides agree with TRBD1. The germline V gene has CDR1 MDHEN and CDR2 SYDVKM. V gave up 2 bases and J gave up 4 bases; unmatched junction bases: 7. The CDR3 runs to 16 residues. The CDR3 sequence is CASSLMEQGANQPQHF. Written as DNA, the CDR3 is TGTGCCAGCAGTTTAATGGAGCAGGGGGCGAATCAGCCCCAGCATTTT.

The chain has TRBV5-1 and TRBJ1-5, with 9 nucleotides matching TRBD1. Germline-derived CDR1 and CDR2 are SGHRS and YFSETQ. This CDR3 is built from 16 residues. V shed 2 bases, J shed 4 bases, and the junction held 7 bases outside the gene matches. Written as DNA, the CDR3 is TGCGCCAGCAGCTTAAGGCCGGGACAGGGTAATCAGCCCCAGCATTTT. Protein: CASSLRPGQGNQPQHF.

In nucleotides, the CDR3 is TGTGCCAGCAGCGTAGTTAGGGGTTGGACTGAAGCTTTCTTT. This codes for CASSVVRGWTEAFF. The genes are TRBV9 and TRBJ1-1; TRBD1 might be the D (5 bases). This CDR3 has 14 residues. Germline CDR1 reads SGDLS; CDR2 reads YYNGEE. V was pared by 0 bases and J by 5 bases, with 11 bases between.

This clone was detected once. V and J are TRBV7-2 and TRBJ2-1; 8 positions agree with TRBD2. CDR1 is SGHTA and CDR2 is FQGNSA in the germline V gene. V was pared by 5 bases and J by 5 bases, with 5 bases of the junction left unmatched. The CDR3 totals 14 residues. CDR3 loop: CASSPLAGNNEQFF. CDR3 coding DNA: TGTGCCAGCAGCCCATTAGCGGGGAACAATGAGCAGTTCTTC.

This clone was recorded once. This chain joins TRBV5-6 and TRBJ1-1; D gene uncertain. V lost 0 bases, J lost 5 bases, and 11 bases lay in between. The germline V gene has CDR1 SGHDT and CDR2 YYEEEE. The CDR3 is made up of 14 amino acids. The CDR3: CASSLGGRWTEAFF. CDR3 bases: TGTGCCAGCAGCTTGGGCGGGAGGTGGACTGAAGCTTTCTTT.

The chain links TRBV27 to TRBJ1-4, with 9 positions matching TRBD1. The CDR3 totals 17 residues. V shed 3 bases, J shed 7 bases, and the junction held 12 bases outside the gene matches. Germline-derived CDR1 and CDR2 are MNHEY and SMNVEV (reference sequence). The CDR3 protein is CASSLTGTGYLGEKLFF. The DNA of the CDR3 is TGTGCCAGCAGTTTGACCGGGACAGGGTATTTAGGTGAAAAACTGTTTTTT.

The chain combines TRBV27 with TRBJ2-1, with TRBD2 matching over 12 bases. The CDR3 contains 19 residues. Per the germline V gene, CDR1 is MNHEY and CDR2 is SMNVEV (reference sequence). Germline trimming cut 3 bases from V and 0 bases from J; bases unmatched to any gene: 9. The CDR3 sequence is CASSFRLAGGEPSYNEQFF. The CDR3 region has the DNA TGTGCCAGCAGTTTCAGGCTAGCGGGAGGGGAGCCCTCCTACAATGAGCAGTTCTTC.